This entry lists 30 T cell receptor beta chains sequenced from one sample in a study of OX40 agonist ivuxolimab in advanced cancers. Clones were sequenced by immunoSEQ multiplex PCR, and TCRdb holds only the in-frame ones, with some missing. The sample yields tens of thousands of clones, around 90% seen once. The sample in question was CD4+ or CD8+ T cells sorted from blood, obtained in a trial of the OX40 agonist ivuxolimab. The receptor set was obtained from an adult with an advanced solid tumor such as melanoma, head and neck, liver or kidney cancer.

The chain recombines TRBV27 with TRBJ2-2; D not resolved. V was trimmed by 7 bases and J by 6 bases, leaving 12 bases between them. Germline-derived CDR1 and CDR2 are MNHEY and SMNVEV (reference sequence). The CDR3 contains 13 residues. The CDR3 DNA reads TGTGCCAGCACCTTCCTTGCGGCCGGGGAGCTGTTTTTT. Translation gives CASTFLAAGELFF.

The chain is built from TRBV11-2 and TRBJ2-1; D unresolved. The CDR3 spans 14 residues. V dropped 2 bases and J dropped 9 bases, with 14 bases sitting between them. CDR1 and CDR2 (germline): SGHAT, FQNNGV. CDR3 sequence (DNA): TGTGCCAGCAGCTTATCCACTGGTTTCGGTGAGCAGTTCTTC. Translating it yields CASSLSTGFGEQFF.

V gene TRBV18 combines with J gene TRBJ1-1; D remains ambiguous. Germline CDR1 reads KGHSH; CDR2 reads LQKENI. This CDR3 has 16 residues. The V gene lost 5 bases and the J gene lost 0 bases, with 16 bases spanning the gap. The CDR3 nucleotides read TGTGCCAGCTCAGGCAGTACGGCGGGGATGAACACTGAAGCTTTCTTT. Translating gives CASSGSTAGMNTEAFF.

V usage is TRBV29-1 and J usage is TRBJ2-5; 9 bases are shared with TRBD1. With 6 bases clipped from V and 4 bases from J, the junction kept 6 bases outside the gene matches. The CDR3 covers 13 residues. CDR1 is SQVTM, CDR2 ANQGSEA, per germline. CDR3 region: CSVDRGGRETQYF. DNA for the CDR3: TGCAGCGTGGACAGGGGAGGTCGAGAGACCCAGTACTTC.

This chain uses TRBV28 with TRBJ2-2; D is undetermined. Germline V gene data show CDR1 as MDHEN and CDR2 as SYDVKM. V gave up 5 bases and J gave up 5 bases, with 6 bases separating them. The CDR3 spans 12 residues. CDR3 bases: TGTGCCAGCAGTGGAAGGACCGGGGAGCTGTTTTTT. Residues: CASSGRTGELFF.

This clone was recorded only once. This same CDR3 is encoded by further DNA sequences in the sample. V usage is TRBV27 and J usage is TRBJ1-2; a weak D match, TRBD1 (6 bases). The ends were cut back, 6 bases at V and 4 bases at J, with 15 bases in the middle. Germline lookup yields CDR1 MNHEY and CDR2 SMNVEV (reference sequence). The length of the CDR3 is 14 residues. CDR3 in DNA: TGTGCCAGCAGCTTACAACAGGGAATCTATGGCTACACCTTC. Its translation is CASSLQQGIYGYTF.

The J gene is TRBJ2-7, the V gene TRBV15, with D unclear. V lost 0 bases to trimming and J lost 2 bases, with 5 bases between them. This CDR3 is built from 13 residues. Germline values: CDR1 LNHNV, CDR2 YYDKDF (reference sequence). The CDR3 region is CATSRDLTYEQYF. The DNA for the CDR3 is TGTGCCACCAGCAGAGATCTGACCTACGAGCAGTACTTC. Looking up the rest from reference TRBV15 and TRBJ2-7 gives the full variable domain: DAMVIQNPRYQVTQFGKPVTLSCSQTLNHNVMYWYQQKSSQAPKLLFHYYDKDFNNEADTPDNFQSRRPNTSFCFLDIRSPGLGDTAMYLCATSRDLTYEQYFGPGTRLTVT.

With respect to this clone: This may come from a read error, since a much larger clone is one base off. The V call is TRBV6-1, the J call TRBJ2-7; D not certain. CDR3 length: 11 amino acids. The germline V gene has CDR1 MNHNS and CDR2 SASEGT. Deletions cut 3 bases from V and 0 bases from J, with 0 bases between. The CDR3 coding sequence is TGTGCCAGCAGTGACTCCTACGAGCAGTACTTC. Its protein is CASSDSYEQYF.

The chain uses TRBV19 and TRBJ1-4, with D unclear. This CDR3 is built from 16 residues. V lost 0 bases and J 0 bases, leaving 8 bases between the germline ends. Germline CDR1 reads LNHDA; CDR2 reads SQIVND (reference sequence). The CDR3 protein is CASSIDRGTTNEKLFF. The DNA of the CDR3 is TGTGCCAGTAGTATAGATCGGGGAACAACTAATGAAAAACTGTTTTTT.

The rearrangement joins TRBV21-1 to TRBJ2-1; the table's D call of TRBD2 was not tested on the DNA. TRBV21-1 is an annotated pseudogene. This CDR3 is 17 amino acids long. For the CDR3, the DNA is TGTGCCAGCAGCAAAGAGTCCCTACCCCGGGGCTACAATGAGCAGTTCTTC. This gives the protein CASSKESLPRGYNEQFF.

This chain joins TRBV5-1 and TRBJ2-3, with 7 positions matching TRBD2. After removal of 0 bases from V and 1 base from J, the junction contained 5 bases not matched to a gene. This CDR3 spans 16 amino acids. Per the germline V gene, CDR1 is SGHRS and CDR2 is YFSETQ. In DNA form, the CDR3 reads TGCGCCAGCAGCTTGGTGGCGGGGGACCGCACAGATACGCAGTATTTT. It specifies CASSLVAGDRTDTQYF.

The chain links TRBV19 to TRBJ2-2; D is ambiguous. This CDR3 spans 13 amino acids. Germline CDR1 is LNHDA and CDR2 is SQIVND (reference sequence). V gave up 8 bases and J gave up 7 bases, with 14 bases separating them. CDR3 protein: CASVGLQVGELFF. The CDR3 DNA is TGTGCCAGTGTGGGGTTGCAAGTCGGGGAGCTGTTTTTT.

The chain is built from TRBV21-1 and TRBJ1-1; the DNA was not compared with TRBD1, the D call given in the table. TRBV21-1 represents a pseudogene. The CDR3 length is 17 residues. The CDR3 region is CASSRPWDRGADTEAFF. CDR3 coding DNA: TGTGCCAGCAGCCGACCTTGGGACAGGGGAGCGGACACTGAAGCTTTCTTT.

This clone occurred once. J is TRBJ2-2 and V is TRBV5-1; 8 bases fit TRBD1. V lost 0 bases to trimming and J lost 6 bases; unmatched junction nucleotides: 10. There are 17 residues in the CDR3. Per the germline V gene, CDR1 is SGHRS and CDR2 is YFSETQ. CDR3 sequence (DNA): TGCGCCAGCAGCTTGGAGCAGGGGGCGATTGTAGCCGGGGAGCTGTTTTTT. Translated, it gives CASSLEQGAIVAGELFF.

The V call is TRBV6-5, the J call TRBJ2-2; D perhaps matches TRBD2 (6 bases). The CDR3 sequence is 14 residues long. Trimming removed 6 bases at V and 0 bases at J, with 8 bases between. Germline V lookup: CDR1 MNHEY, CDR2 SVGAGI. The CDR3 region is CASRRLANTGELFF. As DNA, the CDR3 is TGTGCCAGCAGGAGACTAGCGAACACCGGGGAGCTGTTTTTT.

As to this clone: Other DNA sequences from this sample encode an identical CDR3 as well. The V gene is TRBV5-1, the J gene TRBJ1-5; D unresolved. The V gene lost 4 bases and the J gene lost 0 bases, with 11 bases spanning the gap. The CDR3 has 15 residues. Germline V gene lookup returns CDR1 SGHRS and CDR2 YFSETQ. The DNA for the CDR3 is TGCGCCAGCAGCCTAGAAGGGTATAGCAATCAGCCCCAGCATTTT. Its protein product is CASSLEGYSNQPQHF.

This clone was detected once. The DNA for the CDR3 is TGTGCCAGCAGCCAAGATCGTGGAGGGTGGGCCAACGTCCTGACTTTC. This encodes CASSQDRGGWANVLTF. The chain employs TRBV14 and TRBJ2-6; weak D call: TRBD2 (6 bases). The CDR3 covers 16 residues. Trimming took off 0 bases at V and 5 bases at J, with 11 bases between the two ends. Germline V gene lookup returns CDR1 SGHDN and CDR2 FVKESK.

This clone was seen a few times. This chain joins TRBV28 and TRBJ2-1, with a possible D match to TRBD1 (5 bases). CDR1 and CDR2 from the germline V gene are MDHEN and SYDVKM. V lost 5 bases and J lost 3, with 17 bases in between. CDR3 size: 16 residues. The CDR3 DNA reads TGTGCCAGCAGTACCCCGACAGCAGAAAACTACAATGAGCAGTTCTTC. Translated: CASSTPTAENYNEQFF.

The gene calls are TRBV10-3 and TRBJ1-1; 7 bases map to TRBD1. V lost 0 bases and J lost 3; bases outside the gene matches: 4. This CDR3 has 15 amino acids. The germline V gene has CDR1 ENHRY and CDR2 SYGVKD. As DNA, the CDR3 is TGTGCCATCAGTGAGTCGACAGGGATGTACACTGAAGCTTTCTTT. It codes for CAISESTGMYTEAFF.

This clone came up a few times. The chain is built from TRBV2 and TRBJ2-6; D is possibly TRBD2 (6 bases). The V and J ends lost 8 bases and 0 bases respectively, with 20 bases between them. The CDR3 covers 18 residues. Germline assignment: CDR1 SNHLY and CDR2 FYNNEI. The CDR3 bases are TGTGCCAGCGAAGGACTACCAATACCAAGCTCTGGGGCCAACGTCCTGACTTTC. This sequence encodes CASEGLPIPSSGANVLTF.

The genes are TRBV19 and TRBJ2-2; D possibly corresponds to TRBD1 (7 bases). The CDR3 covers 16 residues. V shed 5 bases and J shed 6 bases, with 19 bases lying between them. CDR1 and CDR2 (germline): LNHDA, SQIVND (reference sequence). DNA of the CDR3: TGTGCCAGTAGTCGAGAAACGGCGGGGACAGCCGGGGAGCTGTTTTTT. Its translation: CASSRETAGTAGELFF.

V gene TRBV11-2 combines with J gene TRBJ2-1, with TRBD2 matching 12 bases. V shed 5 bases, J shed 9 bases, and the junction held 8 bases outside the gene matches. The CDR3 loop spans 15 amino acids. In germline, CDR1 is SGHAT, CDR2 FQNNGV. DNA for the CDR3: TGTGCCAGCAGCGGAGCTTCACTAGCGGGAGGTGAGCAGTTCTTC. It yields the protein CASSGASLAGGEQFF.

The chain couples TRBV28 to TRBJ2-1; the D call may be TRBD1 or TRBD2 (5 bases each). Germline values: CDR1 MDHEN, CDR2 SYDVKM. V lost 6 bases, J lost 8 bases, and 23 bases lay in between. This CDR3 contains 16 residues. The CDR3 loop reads CASSTTGAQGSDEQFF. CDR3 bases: TGTGCCAGCAGCACAACCGGGGCCCAGGGTAGCGATGAGCAGTTCTTC.

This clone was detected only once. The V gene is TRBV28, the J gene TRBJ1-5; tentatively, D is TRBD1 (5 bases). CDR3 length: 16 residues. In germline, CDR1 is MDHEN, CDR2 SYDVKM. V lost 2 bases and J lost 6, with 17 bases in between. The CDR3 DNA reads TGTGCCAGCAGTTTAAGGACATGGATAAACGGTCAGCCCCAGCATTTT. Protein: CASSLRTWINGQPQHF.

The DNA of the CDR3 is TGTGCCAGCAGTTATGGGACAGGGCCACGGGCTGAAGCTTTCTTT. This codes for CASSYGTGPRAEAFF. The V gene is TRBV6-5, the J gene TRBJ1-1; 9 bases fit TRBD1. The CDR3 loop spans 15 amino acids. The V and J ends lost 3 bases and 6 bases, in that order; junction bases with no gene match: 8. The germline V gene has CDR1 MNHEY and CDR2 SVGAGI.

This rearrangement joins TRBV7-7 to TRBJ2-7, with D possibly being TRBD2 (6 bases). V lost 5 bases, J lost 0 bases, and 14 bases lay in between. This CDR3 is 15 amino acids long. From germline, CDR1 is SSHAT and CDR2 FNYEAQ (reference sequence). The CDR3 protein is CASSPGTYNSYEQYF. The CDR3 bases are TGTGCCAGCAGCCCCGGGACTTACAACTCCTACGAGCAGTACTTC.

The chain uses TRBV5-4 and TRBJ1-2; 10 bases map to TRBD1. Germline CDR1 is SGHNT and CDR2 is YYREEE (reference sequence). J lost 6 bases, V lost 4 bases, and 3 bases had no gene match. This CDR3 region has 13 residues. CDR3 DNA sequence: TGTGCCAGCAGCCCGGGGACAGGGGATGGCTACACCTTC. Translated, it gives CASSPGTGDGYTF. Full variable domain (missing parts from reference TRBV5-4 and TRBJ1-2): ETGVTQSPTHLIKTRGQQVTLRCSSQSGHNTVSWYQQALGQGPQFIFQYYREEENGRGNFPPRFSGLQFPNYSSELNVNALELDDSALYLCASSPGTGDGYTFGSGTRLTVV.

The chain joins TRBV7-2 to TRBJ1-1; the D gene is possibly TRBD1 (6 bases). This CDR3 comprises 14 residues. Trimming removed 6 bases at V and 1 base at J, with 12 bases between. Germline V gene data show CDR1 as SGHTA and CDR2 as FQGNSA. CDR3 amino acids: CASRGGRRNTEAFF. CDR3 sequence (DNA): TGTGCCAGCAGGGGGGGCAGGCGGAACACTGAAGCTTTCTTT.

The chain's CDR3 is CASRLADFTDTQYF. The CDR3 nucleotides are TGTGCCAGCAGACTAGCGGACTTCACAGATACGCAGTATTTT. The V gene is TRBV6-1, the J gene TRBJ2-3; 8 bases are a match to TRBD2. The germline V gene encodes CDR1 MNHNS and CDR2 SASEGT. The CDR3 contains 14 residues. V was clipped by 6 bases and J by 2 bases; unmatched bases: 4.

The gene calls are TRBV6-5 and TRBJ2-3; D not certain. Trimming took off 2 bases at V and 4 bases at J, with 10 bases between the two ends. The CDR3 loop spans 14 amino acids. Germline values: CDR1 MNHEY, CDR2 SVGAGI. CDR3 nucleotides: TGTGCCAGCAGTTACACCGACCTCGCAGATACGCAGTATTTT. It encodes CASSYTDLADTQYF.